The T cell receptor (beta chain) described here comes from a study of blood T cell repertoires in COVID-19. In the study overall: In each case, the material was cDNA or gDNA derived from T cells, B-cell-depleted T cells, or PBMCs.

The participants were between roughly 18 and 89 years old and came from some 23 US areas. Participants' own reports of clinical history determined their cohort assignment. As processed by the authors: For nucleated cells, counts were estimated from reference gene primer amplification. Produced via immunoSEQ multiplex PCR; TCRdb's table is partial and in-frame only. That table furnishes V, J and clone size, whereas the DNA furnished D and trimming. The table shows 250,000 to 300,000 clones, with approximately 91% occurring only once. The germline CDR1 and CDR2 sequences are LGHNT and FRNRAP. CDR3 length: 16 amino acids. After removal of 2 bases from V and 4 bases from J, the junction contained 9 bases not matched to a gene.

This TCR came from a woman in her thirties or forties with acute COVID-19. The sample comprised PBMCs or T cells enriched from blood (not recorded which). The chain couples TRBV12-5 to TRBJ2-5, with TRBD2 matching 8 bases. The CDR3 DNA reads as TGTGCTAGTGGTTTGCCCCACGGGAGGGGGGGAGAGACCCAGTACTTC. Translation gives CASGLPHGRGGETQYF. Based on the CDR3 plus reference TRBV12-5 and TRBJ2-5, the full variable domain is DARVTQTPRHKVTEMGQEVTMRCQPILGHNTVFWYRQTMMQGLELLAYFRNRAPLDDSGMPKDRFSAEMPDATLATLKIQPSEPRDSAVYFCASGLPHGRGGETQYFGPGTRLLVL.